This T cell receptor (beta chain) was sequenced for a study of cytomegalovirus exposure and HLA in healthy donors. The CDR3 loop spans 13 amino acids. The ends lost 5 bases at V and 7 bases at J; junction bases unmatched: 7. In germline, CDR1 is SGHTA, CDR2 FQGNSA. The data were produced by immunoSEQ multiplex PCR, yet TCRdb's version contains in-frame clones alone and is incomplete. Of about 120,000 clones in the sample, over 85% were seen once. This receptor was identified in a woman under 30 in good health and CMV-seronegative. The material sequenced was PBMCs. J is TRBJ1-2 and V is TRBV7-2; 7 bases are shared with TRBD1. CDR3 DNA: TGTGCCAGCAGCCTGGACAGGAGGAGTGGCTACACCTTC. Amino acids: CASSLDRRSGYTF. The entire variable domain, with the rest obtained from reference TRBV7-2 and TRBJ1-2, is as follows: GAGVSQSPSNKVTEKGKDVELRCDPISGHTALYWYRQSLGQGLEFLIYFQGNSAPDKSGLPSDRFSAERTGGSVSTLTIQRTQQEDSAVYLCASSLDRRSGYTFGSGTRLTVV.